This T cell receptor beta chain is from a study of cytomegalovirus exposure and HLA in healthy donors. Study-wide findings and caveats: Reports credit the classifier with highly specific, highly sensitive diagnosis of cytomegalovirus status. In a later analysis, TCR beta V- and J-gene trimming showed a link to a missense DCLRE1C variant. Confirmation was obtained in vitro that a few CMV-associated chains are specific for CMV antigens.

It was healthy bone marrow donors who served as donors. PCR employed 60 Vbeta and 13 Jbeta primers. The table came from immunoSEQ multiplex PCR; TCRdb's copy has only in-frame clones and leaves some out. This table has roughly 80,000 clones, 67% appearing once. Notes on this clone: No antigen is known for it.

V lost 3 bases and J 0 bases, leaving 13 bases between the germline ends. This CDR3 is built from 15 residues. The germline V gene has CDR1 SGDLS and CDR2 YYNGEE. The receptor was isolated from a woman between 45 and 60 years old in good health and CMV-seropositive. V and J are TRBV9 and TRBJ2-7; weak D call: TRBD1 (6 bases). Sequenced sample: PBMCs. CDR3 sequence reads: CASSASGQSSYEQYF. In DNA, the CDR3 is TGTGCCAGCAGCGCTAGTGGACAGTCCTCCTACGAGCAGTACTTC.